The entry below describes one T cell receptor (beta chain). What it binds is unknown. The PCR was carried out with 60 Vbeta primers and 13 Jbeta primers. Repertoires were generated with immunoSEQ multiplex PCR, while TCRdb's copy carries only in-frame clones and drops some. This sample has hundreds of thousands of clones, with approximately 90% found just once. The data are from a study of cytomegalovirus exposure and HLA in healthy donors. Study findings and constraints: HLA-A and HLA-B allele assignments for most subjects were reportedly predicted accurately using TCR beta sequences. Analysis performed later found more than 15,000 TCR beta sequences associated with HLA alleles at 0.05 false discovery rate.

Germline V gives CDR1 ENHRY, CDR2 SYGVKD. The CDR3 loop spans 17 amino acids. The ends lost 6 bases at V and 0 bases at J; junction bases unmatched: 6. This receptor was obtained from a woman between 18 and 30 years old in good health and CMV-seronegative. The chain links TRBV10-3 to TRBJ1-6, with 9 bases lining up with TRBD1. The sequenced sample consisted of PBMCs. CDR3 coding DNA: TGTGCCATCAGGGGGGGGACAGGGAACTCCTATAATTCACCCCTCCACTTT. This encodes CAIRGGTGNSYNSPLHF.